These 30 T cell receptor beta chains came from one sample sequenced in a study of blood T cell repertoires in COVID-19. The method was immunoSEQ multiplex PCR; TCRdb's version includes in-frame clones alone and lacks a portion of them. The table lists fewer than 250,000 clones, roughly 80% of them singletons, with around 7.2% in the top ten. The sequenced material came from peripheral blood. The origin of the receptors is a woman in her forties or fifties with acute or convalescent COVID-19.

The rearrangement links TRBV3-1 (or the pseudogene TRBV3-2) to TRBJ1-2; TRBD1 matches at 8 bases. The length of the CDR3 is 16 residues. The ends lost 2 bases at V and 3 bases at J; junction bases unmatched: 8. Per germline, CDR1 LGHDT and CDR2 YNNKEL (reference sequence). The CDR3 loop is CASSQLPGQADYGYTF. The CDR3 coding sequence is TGTGCCAGCAGCCAACTACCGGGACAGGCTGACTATGGCTACACCTTC.

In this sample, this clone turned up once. CDR3 protein: CSVDTGGGGKLFF. The CDR3 nucleotides are TGCAGCGTTGATACAGGGGGGGGCGGAAAACTGTTTTTT. J is TRBJ1-4 and V is TRBV29-1; 8 positions agree with TRBD1. The germline gives CDR1 SQVTM, CDR2 ANQGSEA. The CDR3 length is 13 residues. After removal of 3 bases from V and 10 bases from J, the junction contained 7 bases not matched to a gene.

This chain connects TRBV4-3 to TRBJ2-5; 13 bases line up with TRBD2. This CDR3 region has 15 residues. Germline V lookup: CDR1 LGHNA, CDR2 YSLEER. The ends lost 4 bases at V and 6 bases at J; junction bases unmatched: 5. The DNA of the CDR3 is TGCGCCAGCAGCCGGGGACTAGCGGGGTCTCAGACCCAGTACTTC. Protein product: CASSRGLAGSQTQYF.

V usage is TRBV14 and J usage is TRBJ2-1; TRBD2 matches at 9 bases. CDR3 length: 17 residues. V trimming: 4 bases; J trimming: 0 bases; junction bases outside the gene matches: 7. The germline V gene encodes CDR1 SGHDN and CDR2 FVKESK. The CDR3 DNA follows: TGTGCCAGCAGCCGACCTAGCGGGGCGAGCTCCTACAATGAGCAGTTCTTC. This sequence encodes CASSRPSGASSYNEQFF.

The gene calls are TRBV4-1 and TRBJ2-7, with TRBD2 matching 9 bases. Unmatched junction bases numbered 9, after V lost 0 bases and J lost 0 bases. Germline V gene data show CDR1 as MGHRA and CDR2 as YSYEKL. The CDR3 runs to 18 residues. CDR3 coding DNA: TGCGCCAGCAGCCAAGATAGGGCTAGCGGGGTGAGCTCCTACGAGCAGTACTTC. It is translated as CASSQDRASGVSSYEQYF.

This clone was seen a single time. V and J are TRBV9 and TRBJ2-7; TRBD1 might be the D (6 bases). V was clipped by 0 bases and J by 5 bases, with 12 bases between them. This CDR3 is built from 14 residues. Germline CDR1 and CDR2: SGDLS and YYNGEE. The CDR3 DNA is TGTGCCAGCAGCGTAGAAGACAGGACCCACGAGCAGTACTTC. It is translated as CASSVEDRTHEQYF.

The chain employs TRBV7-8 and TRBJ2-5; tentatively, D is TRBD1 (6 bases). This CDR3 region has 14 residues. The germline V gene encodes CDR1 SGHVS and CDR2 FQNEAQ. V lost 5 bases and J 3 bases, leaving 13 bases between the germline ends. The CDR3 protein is CASSNGQPEETQYF. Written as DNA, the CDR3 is TGTGCCAGCAGCAACGGACAGCCAGAAGAGACCCAGTACTTC.

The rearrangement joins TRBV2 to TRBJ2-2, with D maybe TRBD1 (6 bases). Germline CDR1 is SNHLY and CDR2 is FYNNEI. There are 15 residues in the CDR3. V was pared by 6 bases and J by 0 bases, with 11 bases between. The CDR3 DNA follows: TGTGCCAGCAGGCACAGGGCAACGAACACCGGGGAGCTGTTTTTT. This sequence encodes CASRHRATNTGELFF.

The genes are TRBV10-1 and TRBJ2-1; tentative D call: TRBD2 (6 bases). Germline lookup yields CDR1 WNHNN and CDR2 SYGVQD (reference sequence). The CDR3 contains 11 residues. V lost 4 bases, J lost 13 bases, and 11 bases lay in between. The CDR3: CASSAGGDQFF. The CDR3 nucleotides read TGCGCCAGCAGTGCCGGGGGTGACCAGTTCTTC.

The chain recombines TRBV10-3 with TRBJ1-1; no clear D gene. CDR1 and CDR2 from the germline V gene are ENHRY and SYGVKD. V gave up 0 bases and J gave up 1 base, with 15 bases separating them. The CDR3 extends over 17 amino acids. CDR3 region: CAISESTRSTRNTEAFF. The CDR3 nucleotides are TGTGCCATCAGTGAGTCGACACGTAGTACACGGAACACTGAAGCTTTCTTT.

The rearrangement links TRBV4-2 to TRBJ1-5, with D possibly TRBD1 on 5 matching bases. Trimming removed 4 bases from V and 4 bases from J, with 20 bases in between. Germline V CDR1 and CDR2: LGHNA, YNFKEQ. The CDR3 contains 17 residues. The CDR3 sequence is CASSPLGEGGGNQPQHF. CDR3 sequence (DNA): TGTGCCAGCAGCCCCCTTGGGGAGGGCGGGGGGAATCAGCCCCAGCATTTT.

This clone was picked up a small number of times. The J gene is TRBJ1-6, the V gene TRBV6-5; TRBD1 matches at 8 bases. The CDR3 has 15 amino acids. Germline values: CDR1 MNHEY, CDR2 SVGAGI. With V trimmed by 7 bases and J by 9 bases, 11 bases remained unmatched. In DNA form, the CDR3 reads TGTGCCAGCAATAAAGGGGCAGGGGGCTTTTCACCCCTCCACTTT. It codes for CASNKGAGGFSPLHF.

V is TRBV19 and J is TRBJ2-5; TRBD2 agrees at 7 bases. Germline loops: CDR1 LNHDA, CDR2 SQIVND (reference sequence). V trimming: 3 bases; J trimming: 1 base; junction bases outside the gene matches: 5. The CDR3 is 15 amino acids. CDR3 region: CASSMLAGLQETQYF. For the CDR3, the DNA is TGTGCCAGTAGTATGTTAGCGGGCCTCCAAGAGACCCAGTACTTC.

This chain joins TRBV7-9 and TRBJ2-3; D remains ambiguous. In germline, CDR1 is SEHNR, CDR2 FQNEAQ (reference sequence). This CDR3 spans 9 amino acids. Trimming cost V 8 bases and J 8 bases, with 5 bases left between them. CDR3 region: CASSGTQYF. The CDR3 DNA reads TGTGCCAGCTCGGGTACGCAGTATTTT.

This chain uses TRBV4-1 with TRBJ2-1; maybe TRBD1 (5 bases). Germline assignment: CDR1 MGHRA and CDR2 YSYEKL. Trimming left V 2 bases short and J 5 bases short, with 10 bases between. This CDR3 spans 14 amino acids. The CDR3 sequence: CASSQPKGNNEQFF. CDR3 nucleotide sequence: TGCGCCAGCAGCCAACCGAAGGGGAACAATGAGCAGTTCTTC.

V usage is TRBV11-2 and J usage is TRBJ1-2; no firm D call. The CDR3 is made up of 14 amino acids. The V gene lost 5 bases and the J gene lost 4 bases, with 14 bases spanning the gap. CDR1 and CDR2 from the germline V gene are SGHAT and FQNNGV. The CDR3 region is CASSRLRLAYGYTF. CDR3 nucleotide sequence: TGTGCCAGCAGCCGCCTTCGGCTAGCCTATGGCTACACCTTC.

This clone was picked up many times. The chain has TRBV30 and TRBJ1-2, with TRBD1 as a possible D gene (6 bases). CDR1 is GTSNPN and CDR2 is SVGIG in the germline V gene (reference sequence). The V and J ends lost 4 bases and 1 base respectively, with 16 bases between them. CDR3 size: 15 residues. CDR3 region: CAWTSGTPDNYGYTF. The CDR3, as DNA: TGTGCCTGGACTTCCGGGACACCCGATAACTATGGCTACACCTTC.

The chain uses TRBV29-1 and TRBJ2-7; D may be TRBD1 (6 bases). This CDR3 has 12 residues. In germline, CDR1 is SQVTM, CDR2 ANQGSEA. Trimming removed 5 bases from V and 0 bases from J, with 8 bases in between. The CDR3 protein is CSVRTASYEQYF. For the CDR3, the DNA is TGCAGCGTTAGGACAGCCTCCTACGAGCAGTACTTC.

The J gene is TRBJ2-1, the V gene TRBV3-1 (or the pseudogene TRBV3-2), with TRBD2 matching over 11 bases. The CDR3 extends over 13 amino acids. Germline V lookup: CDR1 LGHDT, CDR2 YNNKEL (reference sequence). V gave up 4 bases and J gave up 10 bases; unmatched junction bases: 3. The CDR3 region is CASSPRTSGEQFF. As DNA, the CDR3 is TGTGCCAGCAGCCCTCGGACTAGCGGGGAGCAGTTCTTC.

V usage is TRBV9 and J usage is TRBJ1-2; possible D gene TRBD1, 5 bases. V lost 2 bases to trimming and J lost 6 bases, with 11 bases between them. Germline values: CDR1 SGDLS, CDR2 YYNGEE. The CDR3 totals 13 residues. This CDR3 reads CASSVPQGHGYTF. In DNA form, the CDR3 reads TGTGCCAGCAGCGTTCCGCAGGGTCATGGCTACACCTTC.

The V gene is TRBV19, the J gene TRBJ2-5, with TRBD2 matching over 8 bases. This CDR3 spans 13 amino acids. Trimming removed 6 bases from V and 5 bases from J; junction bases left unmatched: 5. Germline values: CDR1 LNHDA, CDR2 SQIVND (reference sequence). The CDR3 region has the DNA TGTGCCAGTAGAAGCGGGGGAGACGAGACCCAGTACTTC. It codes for CASRSGGDETQYF.

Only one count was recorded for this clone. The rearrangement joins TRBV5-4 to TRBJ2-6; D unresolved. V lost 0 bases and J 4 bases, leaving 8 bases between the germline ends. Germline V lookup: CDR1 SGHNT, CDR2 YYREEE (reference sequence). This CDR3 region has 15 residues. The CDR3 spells CASSLARSGANVLTF. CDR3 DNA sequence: TGTGCCAGCAGCTTGGCGCGGTCCGGGGCCAACGTCCTGACTTTC. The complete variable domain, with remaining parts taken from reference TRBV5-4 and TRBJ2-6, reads ETGVTQSPTHLIKTRGQQVTLRCSSQSGHNTVSWYQQALGQGPQFIFQYYREEENGRGNFPPRFSGLQFPNYSSELNVNALELDDSALYLCASSLARSGANVLTFGAGSRLTVL.

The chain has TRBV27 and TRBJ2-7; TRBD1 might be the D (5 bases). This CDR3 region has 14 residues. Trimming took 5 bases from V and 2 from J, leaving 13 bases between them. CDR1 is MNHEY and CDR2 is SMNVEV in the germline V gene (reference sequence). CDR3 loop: CASSVRVPPYEQYF. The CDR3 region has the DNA TGTGCCAGCAGTGTCAGGGTTCCCCCCTACGAGCAGTACTTC.

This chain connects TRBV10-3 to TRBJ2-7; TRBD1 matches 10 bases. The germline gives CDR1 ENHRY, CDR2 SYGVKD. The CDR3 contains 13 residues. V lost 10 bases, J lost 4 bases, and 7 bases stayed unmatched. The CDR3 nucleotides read TGTGCCACCCGAGACAGGGGGCCGTACGAGCAGTACTTC. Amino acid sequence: CATRDRGPYEQYF.

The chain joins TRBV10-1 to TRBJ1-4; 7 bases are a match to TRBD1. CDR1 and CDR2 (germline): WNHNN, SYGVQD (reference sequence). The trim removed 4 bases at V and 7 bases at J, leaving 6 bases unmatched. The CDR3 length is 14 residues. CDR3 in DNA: TGCGCCAGCAGTGCCGACAGGGCAAGTGAAAAACTGTTTTTT. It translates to CASSADRASEKLFF.

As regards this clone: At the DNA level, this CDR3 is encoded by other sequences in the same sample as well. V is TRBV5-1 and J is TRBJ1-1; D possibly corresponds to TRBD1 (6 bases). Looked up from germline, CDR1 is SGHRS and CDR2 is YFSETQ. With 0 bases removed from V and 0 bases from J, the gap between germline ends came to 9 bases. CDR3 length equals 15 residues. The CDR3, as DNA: TGCGCCAGCAGCTTGGTCGCAGGGGTGAACACTGAAGCTTTCTTT. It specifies CASSLVAGVNTEAFF.

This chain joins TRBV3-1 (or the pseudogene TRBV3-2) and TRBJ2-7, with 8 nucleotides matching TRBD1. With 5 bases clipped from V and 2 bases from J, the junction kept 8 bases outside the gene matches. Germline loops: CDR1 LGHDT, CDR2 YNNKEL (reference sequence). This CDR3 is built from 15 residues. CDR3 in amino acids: CASSVRTGQTYEQYF. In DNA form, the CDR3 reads TGTGCCAGCAGCGTACGGACAGGGCAAACCTACGAGCAGTACTTC.

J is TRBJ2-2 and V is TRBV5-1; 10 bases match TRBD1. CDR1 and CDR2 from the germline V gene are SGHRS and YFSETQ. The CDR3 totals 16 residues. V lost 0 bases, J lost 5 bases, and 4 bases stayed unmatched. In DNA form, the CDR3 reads TGCGCCAGCAGCTTGGCGGACAGGGGGTTTACCGGGGAGCTGTTTTTT. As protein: CASSLADRGFTGELFF.

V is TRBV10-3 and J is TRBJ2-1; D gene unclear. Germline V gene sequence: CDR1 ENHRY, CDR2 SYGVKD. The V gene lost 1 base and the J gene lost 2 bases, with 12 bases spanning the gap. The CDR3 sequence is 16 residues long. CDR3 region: CAISEFERSPYNEQFF. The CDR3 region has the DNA TGTGCCATCAGTGAGTTCGAGCGTAGTCCCTACAATGAGCAGTTCTTC.

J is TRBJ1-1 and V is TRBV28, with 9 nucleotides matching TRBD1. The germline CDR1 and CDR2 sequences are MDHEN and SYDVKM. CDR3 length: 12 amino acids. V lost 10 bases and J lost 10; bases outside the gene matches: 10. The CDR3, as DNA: TGTGCCACCACAGGACAGGGGAAGCCAGCTTTCTTT. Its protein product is CATTGQGKPAFF.